These 27 T cell receptor beta chains were sequenced from one sample in a study of T cells in women clearing cervical HPV infection. Measured with immunoSEQ multiplex PCR; TCRdb has only the in-frame clones, and not every one. The sample features about 19,000 clones, with about 3.3% in its top ten. The sample consisted of blood buffy coat. These TCRs come from a woman between 18 and 69 years old with a cervical HPV16 infection that either progressed to CIN3+ or cleared (not recorded which).

With regard to this clone: Sequencing ends 3 residues short of the CDR3 end; the germline J gene provides the rest. This chain uses TRBV6-2 or TRBV6-3 with TRBJ2-3; 8 nucleotides match TRBD2. This CDR3 region has 16 residues. Looked up from germline, CDR1 is MNHEY and CDR2 is SVGEGT. V gave up 5 bases and J gave up 2 bases; unmatched junction bases: 9. CDR3 bases read: TGTGCCAGCAGTACCCCCTTAGCGGGGCTCACAGATACG. As protein: CASSTPLAGLTDT. The whole CDR3 region reads CASSTPLAGLTDTQYF.

Points on this clone: The sequence runs out 3 residues before the end of the CDR3; the remainder is reconstructed from the germline J gene. The genes are TRBV5-5 and TRBJ2-7; 9 positions agree with TRBD1. The CDR3 covers 15 residues. V shed 4 bases, J shed 0 bases, and the junction held 5 bases outside the gene matches. Germline V gene sequence: CDR1 SGHKS, CDR2 YYEKEE (reference sequence). The CDR3 sequence: CASSGTGLFSYEQYF. CDR3 bases read: TGTGCCAGCAGCGGGACAGGGCTATTCTCCTACGAG.

About this clone itself: One junction end does not reproduce the germline sequence, and a read error may be involved. The read stops 3 residues short of the end of the CDR3; the missing end is completed from the germline J gene. This chain joins TRBV7-3 and TRBJ1-2, with TRBD1 matching 7 bases. Per germline, CDR1 SGHTA and CDR2 FQGTGA. CDR3 size: 18 residues. CDR3 sequence: CASRLTGATGLSNYGYTF. The CDR3 DNA, read in part, is TGTGCCAGCAGATTAACGGGGGCGACAGGGTTATCGAACTATGGC.

CDR3 protein: CATSDPIRQEQNEKLFF. The sequenced CDR3 bases are TGTGCCACCAGTGATCCTATTCGACAGGAGCAGAATGAAAAA. The chain couples TRBV24-1 to TRBJ1-4, with D tentatively TRBD1 (6 bases). The read is 3 residues too short to cover the CDR3 end, so that end is filled in from the germline J gene. The CDR3 is 17 residues long. Trimming removed 3 bases from V and 5 bases from J, with 18 bases in between. Looked up from germline, CDR1 is KGHDR and CDR2 is SFDVKD.

The sequenced CDR3 bases are TGTGCCAGCTCCGGGGTATCGAGCTCCTACAATGAG. Amino acid sequence: CASSGVSSSYNE. From start to end, the CDR3 is CASSGVSSSYNEQFF. V and J are TRBV18 and TRBJ2-1; the D gene is possibly TRBD2 (5 bases). With the read ending 3 residues before the CDR3 end, the germline J gene is used to fill in that end. V was cut by 6 bases and J by 0 bases, with 12 bases left in between. Germline values: CDR1 KGHSH, CDR2 LQKENI. CDR3 length equals 15 residues.

Turning to this clone: The CDR3 end is not reached by the read, which stops 3 residues before it; the germline J gene fills it in. V is TRBV6-1 and J is TRBJ2-7, with 11 bases lining up with TRBD1. Germline CDR1 is MNHNS and CDR2 is SASEGT. J lost 1 base, V lost 4 bases, and 6 bases had no gene match. The CDR3 has 16 amino acids. The CDR3 sequence is CASSASGTGGSYEQYF. The sequenced part of the CDR3 DNA is TGTGCCAGCAGTGCGTCCGGGACAGGGGGGTCCTACGAG.

Frequency places this clone as medium-sized. The CDR3 end falls 3 residues outside the read, so it is completed with the germline J gene. This chain links TRBV29-1 with TRBJ1-1; TRBD1 aligns across 7 bases. CDR1 and CDR2 (germline): SQVTM, ANQGSEA. V trimming: 6 bases; J trimming: 1 base; junction bases outside the gene matches: 5. There are 13 residues in the CDR3. This CDR3 reads CSVRQGANTEAFF. CDR3 bases read: TGCAGCGTAAGACAGGGCGCGAACACTGAA. The full variable domain, rest sourced from reference TRBV29-1 and TRBJ1-1, is SAVISQKPSRDICQRGTSLTIQCQVDSQVTMMFWYRQQPGQSLTLIATANQGSEATYESGFVIDKFPISRPNLTFSTLTVSNMSPEDSSIYLCSVRQGANTEAFFGQGTRLTVV.

On this clone: The CDR3 is cut off 3 residues early in the read; its end comes from the germline J gene. The chain couples TRBV20-1 to TRBJ2-1, with TRBD2 matching over 11 bases. Looked up from germline, CDR1 is DFQATT and CDR2 is SNEGSKA (reference sequence). Trimming cost V 6 bases and J 7 bases; bases outside gene matches: 20. The length of the CDR3 is 18 residues. The chain's CDR3 is CSADLAGGLLLGFNEQFF. CDR3 bases read: TGCAGTGCAGACCTAGCGGGGGGATTGTTGCTCGGGTTTAATGAG.

In regard to this clone: The read comes to an end 3 residues before the CDR3 does, leaving the germline J gene to fill in the end. The chain couples TRBV12-3 or TRBV12-4 to TRBJ1-2; 9 bases fit TRBD1. There are 17 residues in the CDR3. V trimming: 6 bases; J trimming: 1 base; junction bases outside the gene matches: 12. The covered CDR3 bases are TGTGCCAGCAGCCGGGGGACAGGGTCGGAGGTTAACTATGGC. It specifies CASSRGTGSEVNYG. The full CDR3 is CASSRGTGSEVNYGYTF.

For this clone: The read ends 3 residues early relative to the CDR3; the germline J gene fills the gap. The J gene is TRBJ1-3, the V gene TRBV30; 7 nucleotides align to TRBD1. J gave up 4 bases and V 3 bases, and 9 bases lay outside the gene matches. The CDR3 spans 15 residues. Germline V gives CDR1 GTSNPN, CDR2 SVGIG (reference sequence). The DNA read from the CDR3 is TGTGCCTGGAGCGATACAGGGGAAGGAGGAAACACC. The encoded protein is CAWSDTGEGGNT. The CDR3 in its entirety is CAWSDTGEGGNTIYF.

Turning to this clone: The read terminates 3 residues ahead of where the CDR3 ends, so the germline J gene completes it. The J gene is TRBJ2-5, the V gene TRBV29-1; 12 bases are shared with TRBD2. The CDR3 extends over 13 amino acids. Per the germline V gene, CDR1 is SQVTM and CDR2 is ANQGSEA. The junction had 4 bases not matched to a gene; V was cut back by 7 bases and J by 4 bases. The CDR3 DNA, read in part, is TGCAGCGCCAGACTAGCGGGGGCAGAGACC. It yields the protein CSARLAGAET. The entire CDR3 protein is CSARLAGAETQYF.

This clone counts as medium-sized by frequency. The read comes to an end 3 residues before the CDR3 does, leaving the germline J gene to fill in the end. The chain employs TRBV5-1 and TRBJ2-2; 8 bases are shared with TRBD1. Germline V CDR1 and CDR2: SGHRS, YFSETQ. There are 16 residues in the CDR3. The V and J ends lost 3 bases and 5 bases, in that order; junction bases with no gene match: 9. CDR3 DNA (partial): TGCGCCAGCAGCTACCTAACAGGGGGTGGAACCGGGGAG. This sequence encodes CASSYLTGGGTGE. The entire CDR3 protein reads CASSYLTGGGTGELFF.

A note on this clone: The sequence runs out 3 residues before the end of the CDR3; the remainder is reconstructed from the germline J gene. The chain couples TRBV2 to TRBJ1-4; D uncertain. The CDR3 is made up of 12 amino acids. Trimming took off 4 bases at V and 8 bases at J, with 8 bases between the two ends. Germline V gene sequence: CDR1 SNHLY, CDR2 FYNNEI. This chain's CDR3 is CASSGVGEKLFF. CDR3 DNA (partial): TGTGCCAGCAGTGGGGTCGGGGAAAAA.

Turning to this clone: The read terminates 3 residues ahead of where the CDR3 ends, so the germline J gene completes it. J is TRBJ1-3 and V is TRBV30, with D unresolved. CDR3 size: 12 residues. Trimming left V 3 bases short and J 1 base short, with 4 bases between. Germline CDR1 is GTSNPN and CDR2 is SVGIG (reference sequence). The CDR3 region is CAWSGSGNTIYF. The DNA read from the CDR3 is TGTGCCTGGAGCGGGTCTGGAAACACC.

Concerning this clone itself: The CDR3 end is not reached by the read, which stops 3 residues before it; the germline J gene fills it in. V is TRBV20-1 and J is TRBJ2-5; 7 bases fit TRBD2. The germline V gene has CDR1 DFQATT and CDR2 SNEGSKA (reference sequence). The CDR3 totals 16 residues. After removal of 6 bases from V and 1 base from J, the junction contained 14 bases not matched to a gene. The CDR3 sequence: CSADTLAGALQETQYF. The CDR3 DNA, read in part, is TGCAGTGCAGACACCCTGGCGGGAGCGCTCCAAGAGACC.

For this clone: The sequence runs out 3 residues before the end of the CDR3; the remainder is reconstructed from the germline J gene. V is TRBV7-6 and J is TRBJ2-3; 11 nucleotides agree with TRBD2. Unmatched junction bases numbered 12, after V lost 8 bases and J lost 5 bases. The CDR3 totals 16 residues. Germline CDR1 reads SGHVS; CDR2 reads FNYEAQ. CDR3 DNA, as far as it was read: TGTGCCAGCGGTGAGGGTAGCGGGGGGGCCCTAGATACG. This codes for CASGEGSGGALDT. The whole CDR3 is CASGEGSGGALDTQYF. Looking up the rest from reference TRBV7-6 and TRBJ2-3 gives the full variable domain: GAGVSQSPRYKVTKRGQDVALRCDPISGHVSLYWYRQALGQGPEFLTYFNYEAQQDKSGLPNDRFSAERPEGSISTLTIQRTEQRDSAMYRCASGEGSGGALDTQYFGPGTRLTVL.

Points on this clone: The read stops 3 residues short of the end of the CDR3; the missing end is completed from the germline J gene. This chain links TRBV30 with TRBJ1-1; D not certain. Germline values: CDR1 GTSNPN, CDR2 SVGIG (reference sequence). V was cut by 0 bases and J by 3 bases, with 11 bases left in between. The CDR3 extends over 14 amino acids. CDR3 loop: CAWSVPGGYTEAFF. CDR3 bases read: TGTGCCTGGAGTGTACCCGGCGGATACACTGAA.

A remark on this clone: The read gets to within 3 residues of the CDR3 end, and the germline J gene fills in the rest. The chain combines TRBV5-6 with TRBJ1-6; 8 bases map to TRBD1. This CDR3 is built from 14 residues. The V gene's germline CDR1 is SGHDT and CDR2 YYEEEE. J lost 6 bases, V lost 3 bases, and 2 bases had no gene match. The CDR3 loop reads CASSWGQANSPLHF. The covered CDR3 bases are TGTGCCAGCAGCTGGGGACAGGCTAATTCACCC.

To note about this clone: With the read ending 3 residues before the CDR3 end, the germline J gene is used to fill in that end. This chain links TRBV5-1 with TRBJ2-3; D not resolved. The V gene lost 0 bases and the J gene lost 6 bases, with 11 bases spanning the gap. Per the germline V gene, CDR1 is SGHRS and CDR2 is YFSETQ. CDR3 size: 14 residues. This CDR3 reads CASSLGQVGDTQYF. The CDR3 bases that were read are TGCGCCAGCAGCTTGGGACAAGTAGGTGATACG.

In the case of this clone: The observed sequence ends 3 residues before the CDR3 terminus, with the missing tail filled in from the germline J gene. The chain carries TRBV2 and TRBJ2-2, with D uncertain. The germline V gene has CDR1 SNHLY and CDR2 FYNNEI. This CDR3 spans 15 amino acids. The V gene lost 0 bases and the J gene lost 6 bases, with 11 bases spanning the gap. The CDR3 reads CASSEARSVSGELFF. The DNA read from the CDR3 is TGTGCCAGCAGTGAAGCCCGTTCCGTCTCCGGGGAG. The full variable domain, completed using reference TRBV2 and TRBJ2-2, is EPEVTQTPSHQVTQMGQEVILRCVPISNHLYFYWYRQILGQKVEFLVSFYNNEISEKSEIFDDQFSVERPDGSNFTLKIRSTKLEDSAMYFCASSEARSVSGELFFGEGSRLTVL.

Notes on this clone: The observed sequence ends 3 residues before the CDR3 terminus, with the missing tail filled in from the germline J gene. This chain connects TRBV30 to TRBJ2-3, with TRBD1 matching over 9 bases. This CDR3 contains 14 residues. Trimming took 3 bases from V and 4 from J; bases not matched to a gene: 5. Germline assignment: CDR1 GTSNPN and CDR2 SVGIG (reference sequence). The CDR3 DNA, read in part, is TGTGCCTGGAGCTCGGGACAGGGCCCAGATACG. The encoded protein is CAWSSGQGPDT. The complete CDR3 reads CAWSSGQGPDTQYF.

Note on this clone: The observed sequence ends 3 residues before the CDR3 terminus, with the missing tail filled in from the germline J gene. V gene TRBV29-1 combines with J gene TRBJ1-3, with 8 bases matching TRBD1. The CDR3 covers 13 residues. Germline lookup yields CDR1 SQVTM and CDR2 ANQGSEA. J was trimmed by 4 bases and V by 3 bases; bases with no gene match: 2. The CDR3 region is CSVDRDRGNTIYF. CDR3 DNA, as far as it was read: TGCAGCGTTGACCGGGACAGGGGAAACACC. The whole variable domain, filled in from reference TRBV29-1 and TRBJ1-3, reads SAVISQKPSRDICQRGTSLTIQCQVDSQVTMMFWYRQQPGQSLTLIATANQGSEATYESGFVIDKFPISRPNLTFSTLTVSNMSPEDSSIYLCSVDRDRGNTIYFGEGSWLTVV.

As concerns this clone: The CDR3 extends 3 residues past the end of the read, so its final part is completed from the germline J gene. This chain connects TRBV30 to TRBJ1-2, with no clear D. The V end lost 5 bases, the J end lost 4 bases, and 8 bases lay between the germline ends. In germline, CDR1 is GTSNPN, CDR2 SVGIG (reference sequence). CDR3 length: 11 residues. The covered CDR3 bases are TGTGCCTGGGCGGCCCTCTATGGC. Amino acids: CAWAALYG. In full, the CDR3 reads CAWAALYGYTF.

In regard to this clone: Read coverage stops 3 residues before the CDR3 terminus; the germline J gene supplies the remainder. The chain has TRBV6-2 or TRBV6-3 and TRBJ1-2; 8 bases line up with TRBD1. CDR1 is MNHEY and CDR2 is SVGEGT in the germline V gene. J gave up 5 bases and V 2 bases, and 7 bases lay outside the gene matches. The CDR3 consists of 15 residues. Incomplete CDR3 DNA: TGTGCCAGCAGTTACCCTCCGACAGGGGATTATGGC. Its translation: CASSYPPTGDYG. The whole CDR3 reads CASSYPPTGDYGYTF.

As concerns this clone: Read data end 3 residues before the CDR3 end; the end is taken from the germline J gene. V gene TRBV5-1 combines with J gene TRBJ2-3, with 15 bases identical to TRBD2. Trimming cost V 4 bases and J 5 bases; bases outside gene matches: 11. CDR1 and CDR2 (germline): SGHRS, YFSETQ. The CDR3 has 18 amino acids. CDR3 bases read: TGCGCCAGCAGCCGAGGACTAGCGGGGGGGACCTCGGGAGATACG. Translating it yields CASSRGLAGGTSGDT. The full CDR3 protein reads CASSRGLAGGTSGDTQYF.

For this clone: The DNA ends 3 residues before the CDR3 does, and the rest of the CDR3 is filled in from the germline J gene. The gene calls are TRBV5-5 and TRBJ1-1, with D hard to call. This CDR3 has 13 amino acids. Germline V gives CDR1 SGHKS, CDR2 YYEKEE (reference sequence). Trimming shortened V by 0 bases and J by 0 bases, and 3 bases separated the two germline ends. CDR3 protein: CASSLALNTEAFF. The covered CDR3 bases are TGTGCCAGCAGCTTGGCCTTGAACACTGAA.

About this clone: The missing CDR3 end, 3 residues past where the read stops, is filled in from the germline J gene. This chain links TRBV20-1 with TRBJ2-7; D is perhaps TRBD1 (6 bases). V was cut by 5 bases and J by 0 bases, with 17 bases left in between. The CDR3 length is 15 residues. Germline assignment: CDR1 DFQATT and CDR2 SNEGSKA (reference sequence). The covered CDR3 bases are TGCAGTGCTCCTTACAATAACAGGGCCTCCTACGAG. Translating it yields CSAPYNNRASYE. The full CDR3 sequence reads CSAPYNNRASYEQYF.